Following are 4 T cell receptor beta chains from one sample sequenced in a study of low-dose radiotherapy and immunotherapy resistance in tumors. Indicated time point: after trial treatment. The treatment: LDRT plus nivolumab, ipilimumab, low-dose cyclophosphamide and aspirin (RACIN trial). TRAV and TRBV primers primed cDNA for both TCRalpha and TCRbeta. TCR amplification ran 15 to 25 PCR cycles using constant-region and V-primer adapter primers. Each CDR3 protein is one row after TCRdb ran MiXCR on the reads. The sample has tens of thousands of distinct CDR3 sequences, under 25% seen once. This material consisted of PBMCs, taken after low-dose radiotherapy plus immunotherapy. All receptors derive from a female donor with ovarian cancer.

This clonotype was seen only once. This chain uses TRBV6-2 or TRBV6-3 with TRBJ1-5; D is unclear. V lost 5 bases and J 6 bases, leaving 5 bases between the germline ends. CDR3 size: 11 residues. Germline assignment: CDR1 MNHEY and CDR2 SVGEGT. This chain's CDR3 is CASSELQPQHF. CDR3 DNA sequence: TGTGCCAGCAGTGAACTTCAGCCCCAGCATTTT.

This clonotype showed up many times. The chain carries TRBV3-1 and TRBJ2-7; D is uncertain. Per the germline V gene, CDR1 is LGHDT and CDR2 is YNNKEL (reference sequence). Between the trimmed V and J ends, which lost 1 base and 5 bases, there was a span of 3 bases. CDR3 size: 11 residues. CDR3 bases: TGTGCCAGCAGCCAAGTAAACGAGCAGTACTTC. This encodes CASSQVNEQYF.

This clonotype was seen at least ten times. The rearrangement joins TRBV13 to TRBJ2-2, with a possible D match to TRBD2 (6 bases). V was trimmed by 5 bases and J by 1 base, leaving 17 bases between them. CDR1 PRHDT and CDR2 FYEKMQ come from the germline V gene (reference sequence). This CDR3 spans 17 amino acids. CDR3 nucleotides: TGTGCCAGCAGCACAACCACCGGACTAAAGAACACCGGGGAGCTGTTTTTT. Translated: CASSTTTGLKNTGELFF.

There are many counts of this clonotype. CDR3 coding DNA: TGTGCCAGCAGCGGGGGGGGGGGGATTGGGGAGCTGTTTTTT. It yields the protein CASSGGGGIGELFF. This chain joins TRBV11-2 and TRBJ2-2; 7 bases align to TRBD2. Germline CDR1 SGHAT, CDR2 FQNNGV. This CDR3 is built from 14 residues. With V trimmed by 5 bases and J by 8 bases, 8 bases remained unmatched.